The 27 T cell receptor beta chains below were found in one sample sequenced in a study of blood T cell repertoires in COVID-19. Assay: immunoSEQ multiplex PCR; the TCRdb copy retains only in-frame clones and omits some. The top ten clones hold around 4.4% of a sample with about 67,000 clones, about nine tenths of them seen once. Sequenced sample: peripheral blood. These receptors were taken from a man aged 45-60 years with active COVID-19.

The chain couples TRBV7-3 to TRBJ2-6; 9 bases map to TRBD1. This CDR3 region has 18 residues. V shed 5 bases, J shed 4 bases, and the junction held 12 bases outside the gene matches. CDR1 and CDR2 (germline): SGHTA, FQGTGA. In DNA, the CDR3 is TGTGCCAGCAGCGCACCGGGACAGGGAGTGCTCGGGGCCAACGTCCTGACTTTC. This gives the protein CASSAPGQGVLGANVLTF.

The CDR3 here is CAASRQDLYGYTF. CDR3 sequence (DNA): TGTGCCGCGTCCCGACAGGATCTCTATGGCTACACCTTC. The chain recombines TRBV10-3 with TRBJ1-2; possibly TRBD1 for D (6 bases). Germline-derived CDR1 and CDR2 are ENHRY and SYGVKD. Trimming removed 11 bases at V and 4 bases at J, with 17 bases between. The CDR3 consists of 13 residues.

The chain has TRBV3-1 (or the pseudogene TRBV3-2) and TRBJ2-5, with D tentatively TRBD2 (6 bases). This CDR3 is 14 amino acids long. The V and J ends lost 3 bases and 9 bases respectively, with 17 bases between them. Germline loops: CDR1 LGHDT, CDR2 YNNKEL (reference sequence). The CDR3, as DNA: TGTGCCAGCAGCCAGGGAAGCCTGGGAGGATCCCAGTACTTC. Amino acids: CASSQGSLGGSQYF.

V is TRBV2 and J is TRBJ2-7, with 8 bases that match TRBD2. V was clipped by 6 bases and J by 2 bases; unmatched bases: 15. Germline V CDR1 and CDR2: SNHLY, FYNNEI. This CDR3 is built from 17 residues. CDR3 loop: CASSLLPTSGVTYEQYF. The CDR3 coding sequence is TGTGCCAGCAGCCTACTCCCTACTAGCGGAGTTACCTACGAGCAGTACTTC.

V usage is TRBV7-2 and J usage is TRBJ2-7; 7 bases are a match to TRBD2. V lost 2 bases and J lost 2; bases outside the gene matches: 15. The germline V gene has CDR1 SGHTA and CDR2 FQGNSA. The length of the CDR3 is 18 residues. The chain's CDR3 is CASSLNDDWAGVTYEQYF. The DNA for the CDR3 is TGTGCCAGCAGCTTAAATGACGACTGGGCGGGGGTGACCTACGAGCAGTACTTC.

The chain is built from TRBV15 and TRBJ1-2, with D maybe TRBD1 (5 bases). V was cut by 0 bases and J by 7 bases, with 15 bases left in between. Germline CDR1 LNHNV, CDR2 YYDKDF (reference sequence). The CDR3 runs 15 residues. DNA for the CDR3: TGTGCCACCAGCAGAGATGCGGCCGCGGGGGTTGGCTACACCTTC. This sequence encodes CATSRDAAAGVGYTF.

V usage is TRBV7-8 and J usage is TRBJ1-6; 10 bases map to TRBD1. The CDR3 is 14 residues long. The germline V gene has CDR1 SGHVS and CDR2 FQNEAQ. Trimming cost V 5 bases and J 7 bases; bases outside gene matches: 2. The CDR3 DNA follows: TGTGCCAGCAGCGCGGACAGGGGGAATTCACCCCTCCACTTT. This gives the protein CASSADRGNSPLHF.

V gene TRBV27 combines with J gene TRBJ2-5; TRBD2 aligns across 14 bases. V shed 6 bases and J 4 bases; nucleotides not matched to a gene: 10. CDR1 and CDR2 (germline): MNHEY, SMNVEV (reference sequence). This CDR3 is built from 17 residues. CDR3 amino acids: CASSSRLAGGILETQYF. DNA for the CDR3: TGTGCCAGCAGCTCCCGACTAGCGGGAGGGATTTTAGAGACCCAGTACTTC.

The V call is TRBV27, the J call TRBJ2-3, with 8 bases that match TRBD2. Trimming removed 3 bases from V and 4 bases from J; junction bases left unmatched: 12. The CDR3 runs 17 residues. The germline V gene encodes CDR1 MNHEY and CDR2 SMNVEV (reference sequence). The CDR3 here is CASSLRAGREGADTQYF. CDR3 DNA sequence: TGTGCCAGCAGTTTGCGGGCCGGCCGGGAGGGTGCAGATACGCAGTATTTT.

V and J are TRBV7-6 and TRBJ2-1, with TRBD2 matching 10 bases. The CDR3 loop spans 19 amino acids. Germline lookup yields CDR1 SGHVS and CDR2 FNYEAQ. The V and J ends lost 0 bases and 0 bases, in that order; junction bases with no gene match: 8. The CDR3 is CASSLAAGGPRSSYNEQFF. In DNA, the CDR3 is TGTGCCAGCAGCTTAGCAGCGGGGGGGCCCCGAAGCTCCTACAATGAGCAGTTCTTC. Using reference TRBV7-6 and TRBJ2-1 for the parts outside the CDR3, the full variable domain is GAGVSQSPRYKVTKRGQDVALRCDPISGHVSLYWYRQALGQGPEFLTYFNYEAQQDKSGLPNDRFSAERPEGSISTLTIQRTEQRDSAMYRCASSLAAGGPRSSYNEQFFGPGTRLTVL.

This chain joins TRBV9 and TRBJ1-6, with D maybe TRBD1 (6 bases). The CDR3 contains 13 residues. Trimming left V 3 bases short and J 6 bases short, with 7 bases between. CDR1 and CDR2 from the germline V gene are SGDLS and YYNGEE. The CDR3 is CASSGRGNSPLHF. In DNA form, the CDR3 reads TGTGCCAGCAGCGGCAGGGGTAATTCACCCCTCCACTTT. The full variable domain, in which reference TRBV9 and TRBJ1-6 provide the parts outside the CDR3, is DSGVTQTPKHLITATGQRVTLRCSPRSGDLSVYWYQQSLDQGLQFLIQYYNGEERAKGNILERFSAQQFPDLHSELNLSSLELGDSALYFCASSGRGNSPLHFGNGTRLTVT.

The chain joins TRBV2 to TRBJ1-1; D is unclear. V was shortened by 4 bases and J by 3 bases, with 12 bases between the two germline ends. Germline V gene data show CDR1 as SNHLY and CDR2 as FYNNEI. This CDR3 has 14 residues. CDR3: CASSVSSLDTEAFF. In DNA form, the CDR3 reads TGTGCCAGCAGTGTATCTAGTCTGGACACTGAAGCTTTCTTT.

The chain couples TRBV9 to TRBJ2-1, with 10 positions matching TRBD1. V lost 2 bases, J lost 4 bases, and 3 bases stayed unmatched. CDR1 is SGDLS and CDR2 is YYNGEE in the germline V gene. This CDR3 has 15 residues. This chain's CDR3 is CASSVDRGPYNEQFF. The CDR3 nucleotides read TGTGCCAGCAGCGTCGACAGGGGGCCATACAATGAGCAGTTCTTC.

This chain's CDR3 is CASSLGGQITGELFF. The CDR3 DNA is TGCGCCAGCAGCTTGGGAGGCCAGATCACCGGGGAGCTGTTTTTT. This chain links TRBV5-1 with TRBJ2-2; no firm D call. V was clipped by 0 bases and J by 4 bases, with 10 bases between them. The CDR3 sequence is 15 residues long. Germline V gene sequence: CDR1 SGHRS, CDR2 YFSETQ.

The rearrangement uses TRBV19 and TRBJ1-2; tentative D call: TRBD1 (6 bases). With 5 bases removed from V and 0 bases from J, the gap between germline ends came to 13 bases. Germline CDR1 LNHDA, CDR2 SQIVND (reference sequence). The CDR3 spans 15 residues. The DNA for the CDR3 is TGTGCCAGTAGTTTGCCCAGGGGACCTAACTATGGCTACACCTTC. It translates to CASSLPRGPNYGYTF.

The rearrangement links TRBV2 to TRBJ2-1; TRBD1 matches at 7 bases. Germline values: CDR1 SNHLY, CDR2 FYNNEI. After removal of 4 bases from V and 0 bases from J, the junction contained 0 bases not matched to a gene. The CDR3 totals 14 residues. DNA for the CDR3: TGTGCCAGCAGTGGACAGGGCTCCTACAATGAGCAGTTCTTC. Translating it yields CASSGQGSYNEQFF.

The V and J genes are TRBV25-1 and TRBJ2-1; 7 positions match TRBD1. The CDR3 length is 14 residues. CDR1 MGHDK and CDR2 SYGVNS come from the germline V gene. Germline trimming cut 5 bases from V and 1 base from J; bases unmatched to any gene: 2. The CDR3 here is CASSLQGSYNEQFF. In DNA form, the CDR3 reads TGTGCCAGCAGTCTACAGGGGTCCTACAATGAGCAGTTCTTC.

CDR3 nucleotides: TGTGCCAGCAGTGACCAGGGTGTGAGTCAGCCCCAGCATTTT. As protein: CASSDQGVSQPQHF. V gene TRBV6-1 combines with J gene TRBJ1-5, with TRBD1 as a possible D gene (5 bases). Germline V CDR1 and CDR2: MNHNS, SASEGT. The CDR3 is 14 residues long. The ends were cut back, 3 bases at V and 6 bases at J, with 12 bases in the middle.

This rearrangement joins TRBV28 to TRBJ2-3; TRBD1 agrees at 8 bases. V was clipped by 6 bases and J by 6 bases; unmatched bases: 5. The CDR3 runs 13 residues. Germline V gene lookup returns CDR1 MDHEN and CDR2 SYDVKM. CDR3: CASSLTGADTQYF. The CDR3 bases are TGTGCCAGCAGCTTGACAGGGGCCGATACGCAGTATTTT. Together with reference TRBV28 and TRBJ2-3, the CDR3 gives the full variable domain: DVKVTQSSRYLVKRTGEKVFLECVQDMDHENMFWYRQDPGLGLRLIYFSYDVKMKEKGDIPEGYSVSREKKERFSLILESASTNQTSMYLCASSLTGADTQYFGPGTRLTVL.

V usage is TRBV10-3 and J usage is TRBJ2-7; 12 bases map to TRBD1. CDR3 length: 14 amino acids. Germline CDR1 is ENHRY and CDR2 is SYGVKD. V shed 7 bases and J 5 bases; nucleotides not matched to a gene: 6. CDR3 bases: TGTGCCATCAAACCGGGACAGGGGGCAGACGAGCAGTACTTC. Translating it yields CAIKPGQGADEQYF.

This chain joins TRBV2 and TRBJ1-5; tentative D call: TRBD1 (5 bases). The CDR3 is 18 residues long. Germline V lookup: CDR1 SNHLY, CDR2 FYNNEI. V was pared by 4 bases and J by 0 bases, with 19 bases between. The CDR3 sequence: CASSVSRDSFYSNQPQHF. The DNA of the CDR3 is TGTGCCAGCAGTGTCTCCCGAGACAGCTTCTATAGCAATCAGCCCCAGCATTTT. Filled out from reference TRBV2 and TRBJ1-5, the complete variable domain reads EPEVTQTPSHQVTQMGQEVILRCVPISNHLYFYWYRQILGQKVEFLVSFYNNEISEKSEIFDDQFSVERPDGSNFTLKIRSTKLEDSAMYFCASSVSRDSFYSNQPQHFGDGTRLSIL.

The rearrangement uses TRBV7-2 and TRBJ2-5; weak D call: TRBD2 (6 bases). The ends were cut back, 1 base at V and 5 bases at J, with 17 bases in the middle. The CDR3 has 16 residues. CDR1 is SGHTA and CDR2 is FQGNSA in the germline V gene. The CDR3 DNA is TGTGCCAGCAGCTTAGACGGGTCGGGGGAAGAGGAGACCCAGTACTTC. It specifies CASSLDGSGEEETQYF.

This clone was observed a few times. The rearrangement joins TRBV5-4 to TRBJ2-5; D is ambiguous. V was shortened by 4 bases and J by 5 bases, with 24 bases between the two germline ends. The CDR3 extends over 17 amino acids. The germline CDR1 and CDR2 sequences are SGHNT and YYREEE (reference sequence). The CDR3, as DNA: TGTGCCAGCAGCCAATTCGCCCCCCTAGTAAGGAGTGAGACCCAGTACTTC. Protein: CASSQFAPLVRSETQYF.

The gene calls are TRBV25-1 and TRBJ2-1; D may be TRBD1 (5 bases). This CDR3 region has 15 residues. V lost 7 bases and J lost 9, with 22 bases in between. Germline values: CDR1 MGHDK, CDR2 SYGVNS. CDR3 sequence: CASTPQYRFGSEQFF. CDR3 DNA: TGTGCCAGCACTCCCCAATACAGGTTCGGGTCTGAGCAGTTCTTC.

This chain links TRBV19 with TRBJ1-6, with a tentative D call TRBD1 (6 bases). The CDR3 extends over 15 amino acids. V gave up 6 bases and J gave up 10 bases, with 19 bases separating them. In germline, CDR1 is LNHDA, CDR2 SQIVND (reference sequence). CDR3 DNA sequence: TGTGCCAGTAGCAACATCCAGGGGAGTAGGTCACCCCTCCACTTT. Its translation is CASSNIQGSRSPLHF.

This chain uses TRBV5-5 with TRBJ1-3; TRBD1 agrees at 10 bases. The junction had 5 bases not matched to a gene; V was cut back by 3 bases and J by 2 bases. This CDR3 has 16 residues. Germline loops: CDR1 SGHKS, CDR2 YYEKEE (reference sequence). CDR3 in DNA: TGTGCCAGCAGCTCCCGGGACAGGGGTGCTGGAAACACCATATATTTT. Translation gives CASSSRDRGAGNTIYF.

This chain joins TRBV11-3 and TRBJ2-2, with 7 bases aligning to TRBD1. CDR1 and CDR2 (germline): SGHNT, YENEEA. The ends lost 4 bases at V and 3 bases at J; junction bases unmatched: 5. The length of the CDR3 is 15 residues. Here the CDR3 reads CASSSTGSDTGELFF. DNA for the CDR3: TGTGCCAGCAGCTCGACAGGGTCTGACACCGGGGAGCTGTTTTTT.